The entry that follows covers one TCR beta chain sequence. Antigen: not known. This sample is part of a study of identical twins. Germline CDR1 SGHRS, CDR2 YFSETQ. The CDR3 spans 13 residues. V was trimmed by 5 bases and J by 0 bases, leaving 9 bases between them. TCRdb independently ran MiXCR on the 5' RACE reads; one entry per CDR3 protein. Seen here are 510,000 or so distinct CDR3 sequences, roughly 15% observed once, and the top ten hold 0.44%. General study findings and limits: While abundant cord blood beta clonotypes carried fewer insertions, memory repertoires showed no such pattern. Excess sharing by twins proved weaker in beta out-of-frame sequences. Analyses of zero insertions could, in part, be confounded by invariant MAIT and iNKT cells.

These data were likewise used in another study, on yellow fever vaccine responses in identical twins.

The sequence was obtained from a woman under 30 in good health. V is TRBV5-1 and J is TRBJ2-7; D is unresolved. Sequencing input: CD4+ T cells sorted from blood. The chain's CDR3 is CASRVGYSYEQYF. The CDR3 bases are TGCGCCAGCAGGGTGGGCTACTCCTACGAGCAGTACTTC.